The next 31 T cell receptor beta chains were all read from a single sample in a study of T cell responses to AZD1222 COVID-19 vaccine. The method was immunoSEQ multiplex PCR; TCRdb's version includes in-frame clones alone and lacks a portion of them. The sample holds 100,000 to 120,000 clones, 88% seen once. Material: peripheral blood, obtained on day 0 of AZD1222 vaccination. The receptors originated from an adult in good health.

The rearrangement uses TRBV7-5 and TRBJ2-7; TRBD2 is taken as the D call from the table, unchecked against the DNA. TRBV7-5 is a listed pseudogene. CDR3 size: 15 residues. The CDR3, as DNA: TGTGTCAGAAGCTTCAGACTAGCGGGGGCCTACGAGCAGTACTTC. It yields the protein CVRSFRLAGAYEQYF.

The chain uses TRBV6-5 and TRBJ2-6; D is ambiguous. The germline V gene has CDR1 MNHEY and CDR2 SVGAGI. This CDR3 contains 16 residues. V lost 0 bases and J lost 0, with 6 bases in between. For the CDR3, the DNA is TGTGCCAGCAGTTACTCGAAGGCCTCTGGGGCCAACGTCCTGACTTTC. It codes for CASSYSKASGANVLTF.

The sample holds one count of this clone. The chain links TRBV27 to TRBJ1-5; D unclear. Trimming pared 5 bases from V and 0 bases from J, leaving 23 bases between. This CDR3 region has 19 residues. CDR1 is MNHEY, CDR2 SMNVEV, per germline (reference sequence). As DNA, the CDR3 is TGTGCCAGCAGTCCTTGGACTGGATCTGAGTCTTATAGCAATCAGCCCCAGCATTTT. Translated, it gives CASSPWTGSESYSNQPQHF.

This CDR3 reads CSASALREQYF. Here the CDR3 DNA reads TGCAGTGCTAGCGCGCTGCGCGAGCAGTACTTC. The chain combines TRBV20-1 with TRBJ2-7; D is undetermined. The CDR3 consists of 11 residues. The germline CDR1 and CDR2 sequences are DFQATT and SNEGSKA (reference sequence). The V and J ends lost 3 bases and 6 bases respectively, with 9 bases between them.

A remark on this clone: Other DNA sequences within the sample encode an identical CDR3. This chain joins TRBV5-1 and TRBJ2-7; 7 bases fit TRBD1. Per germline, CDR1 SGHRS and CDR2 YFSETQ. The CDR3 has 15 residues. V was pared by 1 base and J by 0 bases, with 4 bases of the junction left unmatched. CDR3 sequence: CASSLTDRVSYEQYF. CDR3 bases: TGCGCCAGCAGCTTGACTGACAGGGTCTCCTACGAGCAGTACTTC.

The DNA for the CDR3 is TGCAGCGTGACAGGGGACCTAGCAACTAATGAAAAACTGTTTTTT. It translates to CSVTGDLATNEKLFF. The chain links TRBV29-1 to TRBJ1-4, with 8 bases aligning to TRBD1. The J segment lost 0 bases and the V segment lost 6 bases, leaving 6 bases of the junction unmatched. CDR1 and CDR2 from the germline V gene are SQVTM and ANQGSEA. CDR3 length: 15 residues.

J is TRBJ2-1 and V is TRBV27; 8 bases map to TRBD2. CDR1 and CDR2 (germline): MNHEY, SMNVEV (reference sequence). The CDR3 runs to 16 residues. Losses at the gene ends were 5 bases for V and 6 bases for J; bases not matched to a gene: 12. The CDR3 is CASSIISGSRSNEQFF. CDR3 coding DNA: TGTGCCAGCAGTATTATCAGCGGGAGTCGAAGCAATGAGCAGTTCTTC.

About this clone itself: This sample also contains other DNA sequences that code for the same CDR3. The V call is TRBV2, the J call TRBJ1-5; no reliable D call. This CDR3 spans 14 amino acids. CDR1 SNHLY and CDR2 FYNNEI come from the germline V gene. The ends were cut back, 2 bases at V and 0 bases at J, with 5 bases in the middle. CDR3 amino acids: CASSEQISNQPQHF. As DNA, the CDR3 is TGTGCCAGCAGTGAACAGATTAGCAATCAGCCCCAGCATTTT. Full variable domain (outside the CDR3, taken from reference TRBV2 and TRBJ1-5): EPEVTQTPSHQVTQMGQEVILRCVPISNHLYFYWYRQILGQKVEFLVSFYNNEISEKSEIFDDQFSVERPDGSNFTLKIRSTKLEDSAMYFCASSEQISNQPQHFGDGTRLSIL.

The chain is built from TRBV6-2 or TRBV6-3 and TRBJ1-3, with D possibly being TRBD1 (5 bases). The CDR3 loop spans 17 amino acids. Per the germline V gene, CDR1 is MNHEY and CDR2 is SVGEGT. Trimming removed 6 bases at V and 0 bases at J, with 18 bases between. CDR3 region: CASSSLRTTSSGNTIYF. DNA of the CDR3: TGTGCCAGCAGCTCCCTCCGGACAACGAGCTCTGGAAACACCATATATTTT.

This chain joins TRBV29-1 and TRBJ2-1; D is undetermined. The CDR3 is 14 amino acids. Deletions cut 1 base from V and 3 bases from J, with 10 bases between. CDR1 SQVTM and CDR2 ANQGSEA come from the germline V gene. This CDR3 is CSVEGSRYYNEQFF. The CDR3 DNA reads TGCAGCGTTGAAGGTAGCCGGTACTACAATGAGCAGTTCTTC.

This clone was seen once. The genes are TRBV19 and TRBJ1-5; D unclear. V lost 5 bases to trimming and J lost 4 bases, with 15 bases between them. The V gene's germline CDR1 is LNHDA and CDR2 SQIVND (reference sequence). The CDR3 consists of 15 residues. The CDR3 DNA reads TGTGCCAGTAGTCCCAAGGACGGGAGAAATCAGCCCCAGCATTTT. Translating gives CASSPKDGRNQPQHF.

The chain has TRBV2 and TRBJ1-6; no clear D gene. The CDR3 length is 13 residues. Germline V CDR1 and CDR2: SNHLY, FYNNEI. The V gene lost 0 bases and the J gene lost 8 bases, with 5 bases spanning the gap. CDR3 bases: TGTGCCAGCAGTGAAGCGGTCTATTCACCCCTCCACTTT. The encoded protein is CASSEAVYSPLHF.

J is TRBJ2-1 and V is TRBV11-2; 11 bases are shared with TRBD2. The CDR3 sequence is 16 residues long. V lost 2 bases, J lost 6 bases, and 6 bases stayed unmatched. From germline, CDR1 is SGHAT and CDR2 FQNNGV. The CDR3, as DNA: TGTGCCAGCAGCTTATTCGGGACTAGCGGTCGCAATGAGCAGTTCTTC. Protein: CASSLFGTSGRNEQFF.

This clone was seen once. V usage is TRBV19 and J usage is TRBJ1-1, with 8 bases lining up with TRBD1. CDR1 and CDR2 (germline): LNHDA, SQIVND (reference sequence). V shed 5 bases and J 4 bases; nucleotides not matched to a gene: 3. CDR3 length equals 13 residues. The CDR3 region is CASSPGTGTEAFF. Written as DNA, the CDR3 is TGTGCCAGTAGTCCCGGGACAGGCACTGAAGCTTTCTTT.

The chain recombines TRBV12-5 with TRBJ1-2; 7 nucleotides match TRBD1. Looked up from germline, CDR1 is LGHNT and CDR2 is FRNRAP. There are 15 residues in the CDR3. V lost 10 bases and J lost 0; bases outside the gene matches: 11. The DNA of the CDR3 is TGTGCTACTAGAACGGGACAGCGCCCTAACTATGGCTACACCTTC. This sequence encodes CATRTGQRPNYGYTF.

This chain connects TRBV3-1 (or the pseudogene TRBV3-2) to TRBJ2-3, with a tentative D call TRBD2 (5 bases). V gave up 0 bases and J gave up 3 bases, with 7 bases separating them. Germline CDR1 and CDR2: LGHDT and YNNKEL (reference sequence). This CDR3 has 14 residues. The CDR3, as DNA: TGTGCCAGCAGCCAAGAAGGAGGAACAGATACGCAGTATTTT. It encodes CASSQEGGTDTQYF.

The V and J genes are TRBV30 and TRBJ1-5; D ambiguous. The CDR3 is 14 residues long. Germline CDR1 GTSNPN, CDR2 SVGIG (reference sequence). V was cut by 7 bases and J by 0 bases, with 13 bases left in between. The chain's CDR3 is CAFSDGYSNQPQHF. CDR3 in DNA: TGTGCCTTCTCGGACGGATATAGCAATCAGCCCCAGCATTTT.

The chain couples TRBV5-8 to TRBJ1-5; D is perhaps TRBD1 (6 bases). The germline CDR1 and CDR2 sequences are SGHTS and YDEGEE. Trimming shortened V by 2 bases and J by 7 bases, and 13 bases separated the two germline ends. The CDR3 loop spans 14 amino acids. The CDR3 bases are TGTGCCAGCAGCTTTTATCAGGGGAGGCAGCCCCAGCATTTT. As protein: CASSFYQGRQPQHF.

This chain connects TRBV7-9 to TRBJ2-1; 9 nucleotides line up with TRBD2. CDR3 length equals 15 residues. Germline V gene lookup returns CDR1 SEHNR and CDR2 FQNEAQ (reference sequence). With V trimmed by 3 bases and J by 3 bases, 3 bases remained unmatched. CDR3 sequence: CASSFASGVYNEQFF. Here the CDR3 DNA reads TGTGCCAGCAGCTTCGCTAGCGGGGTCTACAATGAGCAGTTCTTC.

The J gene is TRBJ1-2, the V gene TRBV24-1; D is uncertain. The CDR3 runs 16 residues. CDR1 and CDR2 (germline): KGHDR, SFDVKD. With 3 bases removed from V and 1 base from J, the gap between germline ends came to 14 bases. The CDR3 coding sequence is TGTGCCACCAGTGATCCCATGCACGGACGTAACTATGGCTACACCTTC. This gives the protein CATSDPMHGRNYGYTF.

Only a few counts were recorded for this clone. This chain links TRBV30 with TRBJ1-1, with D unresolved. Trimming took 3 bases from V and 9 from J, leaving 14 bases between them. This CDR3 has 12 amino acids. The germline V gene has CDR1 GTSNPN and CDR2 SVGIG (reference sequence). This CDR3 reads CAWRSEIKQAFF. The CDR3 nucleotides are TGTGCCTGGAGATCAGAGATCAAGCAAGCTTTCTTT. Full variable domain (remainder filled in from reference TRBV30 and TRBJ1-1): SQTIHQWPATLVQPVGSPLSLECTVEGTSNPNLYWYRQAAGRGLQLLFYSVGIGQISSEVPQNLSASRPQDRQFILSSKKLLLSDSGFYLCAWRSEIKQAFFGQGTRLTVV.

The gene calls are TRBV6-4 and TRBJ2-3; tentatively, D is TRBD1 (5 bases). Trimming removed 0 bases from V and 3 bases from J, with 10 bases in between. Per germline, CDR1 MRHNA and CDR2 SNTAGT. CDR3 length: 15 amino acids. In nucleotides, the CDR3 is TGTGCCAGCAGTGACTCGATACAGGTTACAGATACGCAGTATTTT. Translated, it gives CASSDSIQVTDTQYF.

The V gene is TRBV15, the J gene TRBJ1-1; D is possibly TRBD1 (6 bases). Germline-derived CDR1 and CDR2 are LNHNV and YYDKDF (reference sequence). Trimming cost V 8 bases and J 5 bases, with 15 bases left between them. This CDR3 comprises 13 residues. This chain's CDR3 is CATSRGPGTEAFF. CDR3 bases: TGTGCCACCTCACGGGGGCCGGGGACTGAAGCTTTCTTT.

The V gene is TRBV12-3 or TRBV12-4, the J gene TRBJ2-7; 9 bases align to TRBD1. CDR3 length equals 13 residues. V shed 7 bases and J 4 bases; nucleotides not matched to a gene: 5. CDR3 region: CASKSGQGYEQYF. DNA of the CDR3: TGTGCCAGCAAGTCGGGACAGGGTTACGAGCAGTACTTC.

CDR3 region: CASSYTAGEQYF. The CDR3 nucleotides are TGTGCCAGCAGTTACACGGCCGGCGAGCAGTACTTC. V is TRBV6-2 or TRBV6-3 and J is TRBJ2-7; D not resolved. Deletions cut 2 bases from V and 6 bases from J, with 8 bases between. CDR1 is MNHEY, CDR2 SVGEGT, per germline. The CDR3 covers 12 residues.

In its sample, this clone was seen once. V usage is TRBV9 and J usage is TRBJ1-2; no clear D. Per germline, CDR1 SGDLS and CDR2 YYNGEE. The CDR3 contains 14 residues. V lost 0 bases, J lost 8 bases, and 14 bases lay in between. In DNA, the CDR3 is TGTGCCAGCAGCGTAGTTTTAGCTTCGGAGGGCTACACCTTC. Its protein is CASSVVLASEGYTF.

This clone was observed a handful of times. The chain employs TRBV7-9 and TRBJ2-4; D remains ambiguous. V was pared by 1 base and J by 0 bases, with 7 bases between. CDR3 size: 15 residues. Germline V gene lookup returns CDR1 SEHNR and CDR2 FQNEAQ (reference sequence). The CDR3 bases are TGTGCCAGCAGCTTAGGGTCTGTAGCCAAAAACATTCAGTACTTC. Its translation is CASSLGSVAKNIQYF. Full variable domain (rest looked up from reference TRBV7-9 and TRBJ2-4): DTGVSQNPRHKITKRGQNVTFRCDPISEHNRLYWYRQTLGQGPEFLTYFQNEAQLEKSRLLSDRFSAERPKGSFSTLEIQRTEQGDSAMYLCASSLGSVAKNIQYFGAGTRLSVL.

This clone showed up just a few times. The chain has TRBV4-1 and TRBJ1-1; D gene ambiguous. CDR3 length: 16 residues. Trimming cost V 1 base and J 0 bases, with 12 bases left between them. CDR1 and CDR2 (germline): MGHRA, YSYEKL. The CDR3 protein is CASSQVNLGMNTEAFF. The CDR3, as DNA: TGCGCCAGCAGCCAAGTAAATCTAGGAATGAACACTGAAGCTTTCTTT.

V and J are TRBV18 and TRBJ1-6; D is unclear. The germline CDR1 and CDR2 sequences are KGHSH and LQKENI. The CDR3 is made up of 14 amino acids. Trimming cost V 2 bases and J 5 bases, with 7 bases left between them. The CDR3, as DNA: TGTGCCAGCTCACCAAACGTGGATAATTCACCCCTCCACTTT. Translating it yields CASSPNVDNSPLHF.

This chain joins TRBV13 and TRBJ1-2; unclear D gene. Per germline, CDR1 PRHDT and CDR2 FYEKMQ (reference sequence). V gave up 0 bases and J gave up 0 bases, with 11 bases separating them. The CDR3 runs to 16 residues. The CDR3 loop reads CASSLGRARANYGYTF. DNA of the CDR3: TGTGCCAGCAGCTTAGGGAGGGCCCGAGCTAACTATGGCTACACCTTC.

The genes are TRBV30 and TRBJ1-1, with 7 bases aligning to TRBD1. The germline CDR1 and CDR2 sequences are GTSNPN and SVGIG (reference sequence). V was clipped by 4 bases and J by 8 bases; unmatched bases: 4. The CDR3 contains 11 residues. CDR3 bases: TGTGCCTGGAACAGGGGAGGCGAAGCTTTCTTT. Translation: CAWNRGGEAFF.